The next 15 T cell receptor beta chains were all read from a single sample in a study of blood T cell repertoires in COVID-19. The repertoire was sequenced with immunoSEQ multiplex PCR; TCRdb's copy has only in-frame clones and lacks some. Of approximately 50,000 clones listed, approximately 87% are singletons. Material for sequencing was peripheral blood. These receptors all come from a human donor in a cohort sampled during active COVID-19.

The chain has TRBV6-2 or TRBV6-3 and TRBJ2-5, with D tentatively TRBD1 (6 bases). The CDR3 is 13 residues long. CDR1 is MNHEY, CDR2 SVGEGT, per germline. V lost 4 bases, J lost 5 bases, and 11 bases lay in between. DNA of the CDR3: TGTGCCAGCAGTTTACGACAGGTGGAGACCCAGTACTTC. This translates into CASSLRQVETQYF.

The CDR3 reads CASSLSGAGANVLTF. The CDR3 DNA is TGTGCCAGCAGTTTATCAGGTGCTGGGGCCAACGTCCTGACTTTC. The rearrangement links TRBV28 to TRBJ2-6; D is undetermined. The CDR3 spans 15 residues. V shed 1 base and J shed 2 bases, with 6 bases lying between them. Germline CDR1 MDHEN, CDR2 SYDVKM.

The chain couples TRBV19 to TRBJ1-5; D unresolved. CDR1 and CDR2 (germline): LNHDA, SQIVND (reference sequence). The CDR3 runs to 13 residues. Between the trimmed V and J ends, which lost 5 bases and 0 bases, there was a span of 5 bases. The CDR3 loop reads CASSPPSNQPQHF. The CDR3 nucleotides are TGTGCCAGTAGTCCTCCTAGCAATCAGCCCCAGCATTTT.

V is TRBV6-6 and J is TRBJ1-5; the match to TRBD1 covers 8 bases. V shed 5 bases and J 5 bases; nucleotides not matched to a gene: 5. The length of the CDR3 is 14 residues. Germline V CDR1 and CDR2: MNHNY, SVGAGI (reference sequence). The CDR3 sequence: CASSQLDRDQPQHF. CDR3 DNA: TGTGCCAGCAGTCAACTGGACAGGGATCAGCCCCAGCATTTT.

The chain has TRBV5-1 and TRBJ2-5, with a possible D match to TRBD1 (7 bases). CDR1 SGHRS and CDR2 YFSETQ come from the germline V gene. Trimming took off 4 bases at V and 5 bases at J, with 15 bases between the two ends. The length of the CDR3 is 14 residues. The CDR3: CASSPVQGRETQYF. The CDR3 DNA sequence: TGCGCCAGCAGCCCCGTACAGGGGAGGGAGACCCAGTACTTC.

The chain employs TRBV5-4 and TRBJ1-1, with D uncertain. The germline CDR1 and CDR2 sequences are SGHNT and YYREEE (reference sequence). The V end was cut by 4 bases, the J end by 5 bases, with 12 bases between. This CDR3 is 13 amino acids long. Here the CDR3 reads CASSAWAGTEAFF. CDR3 bases: TGTGCCAGCAGCGCCTGGGCCGGAACTGAAGCTTTCTTT. The whole variable domain, filled in from reference TRBV5-4 and TRBJ1-1, reads ETGVTQSPTHLIKTRGQQVTLRCSSQSGHNTVSWYQQALGQGPQFIFQYYREEENGRGNFPPRFSGLQFPNYSSELNVNALELDDSALYLCASSAWAGTEAFFGQGTRLTVV.

The V call is TRBV4-3, the J call TRBJ2-7; D might be TRBD1 (6 bases). Trimming pared 0 bases from V and 3 bases from J, leaving 12 bases between. The CDR3 sequence is 15 residues long. The germline V gene has CDR1 LGHNA and CDR2 YSLEER. The CDR3 loop reads CASSQETGLFYEQYF. The CDR3 coding sequence is TGCGCCAGCAGCCAAGAAACAGGGTTGTTCTACGAGCAGTACTTC.

This rearrangement joins TRBV3-1 (or the pseudogene TRBV3-2) to TRBJ2-7; 11 nucleotides line up with TRBD2. V lost 2 bases, J lost 6 bases, and 6 bases stayed unmatched. CDR3 length: 15 amino acids. Per the germline V gene, CDR1 is LGHDT and CDR2 is YNNKEL (reference sequence). The CDR3, as DNA: TGTGCCAGCAGCCAAAATCTAGCGGGGGGAGGCGAGCAGTACTTC. Translated: CASSQNLAGGGEQYF.

The CDR3 DNA reads as TGTGCCTGGAGTGTTCCGAGCTCCTATAATTCACCCCTCCACTTT. Its translation: CAWSVPSSYNSPLHF. The J gene is TRBJ1-6, the V gene TRBV30; D is unclear. Trimming took 0 bases from V and 0 from J, leaving 6 bases between them. Germline V gene sequence: CDR1 GTSNPN, CDR2 SVGIG (reference sequence). There are 15 residues in the CDR3. The full variable domain, in which reference TRBV30 and TRBJ1-6 provide the parts outside the CDR3, is SQTIHQWPATLVQPVGSPLSLECTVEGTSNPNLYWYRQAAGRGLQLLFYSVGIGQISSEVPQNLSASRPQDRQFILSSKKLLLSDSGFYLCAWSVPSSYNSPLHFGNGTRLTVT.

The J gene is TRBJ1-2, the V gene TRBV6-5; TRBD1 might be the D (6 bases). The CDR3 sequence is 13 residues long. The ends were cut back, 8 bases at V and 6 bases at J, with 16 bases in the middle. Germline CDR1 reads MNHEY; CDR2 reads SVGAGI. As DNA, the CDR3 is TGTGCCAGCGGGGACAACCTCTGGGATGGCTACACCTTC. This sequence encodes CASGDNLWDGYTF.

The rearrangement links TRBV12-5 to TRBJ1-1; D is unclear. The CDR3 has 12 amino acids. Trimming pared 3 bases from V and 8 bases from J, leaving 10 bases between. The germline CDR1 and CDR2 sequences are LGHNT and FRNRAP. In DNA, the CDR3 is TGTGCTAGTGGTTTTGACTTCCTAGAAGCTTTCTTT. Translating gives CASGFDFLEAFF. Based on the CDR3 plus reference TRBV12-5 and TRBJ1-1, the full variable domain is DARVTQTPRHKVTEMGQEVTMRCQPILGHNTVFWYRQTMMQGLELLAYFRNRAPLDDSGMPKDRFSAEMPDATLATLKIQPSEPRDSAVYFCASGFDFLEAFFGQGTRLTVV.

This clone has only a few counts. The chain couples TRBV6-2 or TRBV6-3 to TRBJ2-7; TRBD2 agrees at 8 bases. Looked up from germline, CDR1 is MNHEY and CDR2 is SVGEGT. The CDR3 totals 15 residues. With V trimmed by 6 bases and J by 3 bases, 10 bases remained unmatched. This CDR3 is CASRPLAGGRYEQYF. The CDR3 nucleotides are TGTGCCAGCAGACCTTTGGCGGGGGGCCGCTACGAGCAGTACTTC.

This chain uses TRBV27 with TRBJ1-1; D not certain. Germline CDR1 MNHEY, CDR2 SMNVEV (reference sequence). Trimming removed 6 bases from V and 1 base from J, with 15 bases in between. The CDR3 has 15 amino acids. CDR3 region: CASRVHPSGNTEAFF. The DNA for the CDR3 is TGTGCCAGCAGAGTCCACCCCTCAGGGAACACTGAAGCTTTCTTT.

This chain uses TRBV18 with TRBJ1-6, with TRBD1 as a possible D gene (6 bases). Germline V gene data show CDR1 as KGHSH and CDR2 as LQKENI. The CDR3 runs to 16 residues. V was clipped by 4 bases and J by 8 bases, with 18 bases between them. The CDR3 is CASSHRIYRDDSPLHF. The CDR3 bases are TGTGCCAGCTCACACCGGATCTACAGGGACGATTCACCCCTCCACTTT.

The chain carries TRBV6-6 and TRBJ2-7; D is perhaps TRBD1 (5 bases). This CDR3 is built from 14 residues. Deletions cut 6 bases from V and 2 bases from J, with 14 bases between. Germline V gene sequence: CDR1 MNHNY, CDR2 SVGAGI (reference sequence). Here the CDR3 reads CASSRGHGTYEQYF. CDR3 DNA: TGTGCCAGCAGCCGCGGACACGGAACCTACGAGCAGTACTTC.